These 21 T cell receptor beta chains were all obtained from the same sample, sequenced in a study of T cell repertoires in cytomegalovirus infection (dated by TCRdb to 2018 to 2020). Their cognate antigens are unknown. Explained via the paper, the treatment or condition label denotes: in vitro stimulation with specific CMV peptide epitopes to enrich CMV-specific T cells. The run used an Illumina HiSeq 1500. Clones were called with MiXCR by TCRdb after fastp trimmed the public reads at Q25, and only in-frame beta chains were retained. Records with the same CDR3 protein are collapsed into one entry carrying the most frequent genes and DNA. Present in this sample are approximately 1,000,000 distinct CDR3 sequences, under 40% of which were seen just once. The leading ten clones occupy roughly an eighth of the sample. The specimen was cultured CD8+ T cells from PBMCs, collected from culture after CMV antigen stimulation. These receptors were obtained from a human donor in good health (CMV status not recorded). Some clones in this sample may be carry-over from other donors' samples.

The J gene is TRBJ2-4, the V gene TRBV12-3 or TRBV12-4; 7 bases are a match to TRBD1. The length of the CDR3 is 16 residues. Trimming removed 4 bases from V and 3 bases from J; junction bases left unmatched: 9. The CDR3 coding sequence is TGTGCCAGCAGTTCAACCCTCCGGGACAGCAAAAACATTCAGTACTTC. It is translated as CASSSTLRDSKNIQYF.

V usage is TRBV5-6 and J usage is TRBJ1-5; D gene unclear. CDR1 and CDR2 from the germline V gene are SGHDT and YYEEEE. Trimming removed 1 base at V and 4 bases at J, with 12 bases between. CDR3 length: 15 amino acids. The CDR3 DNA follows: TGTGCCAGCAGCTTGAGTCCTAGGACGAATCAGCCCCAGCATTTT. Residues: CASSLSPRTNQPQHF.

This clonotype was counted only a few times. The genes are TRBV4-2 and TRBJ1-4, with D possibly TRBD1 on 5 matching bases. Germline-derived CDR1 and CDR2 are LGHNA and YNFKEQ. V was clipped by 1 base and J by 8 bases, with 17 bases between them. This CDR3 is 16 amino acids long. The CDR3 protein is CASSQGPTGASEKLFF. The CDR3 DNA is TGTGCCAGCAGCCAAGGCCCAACCGGGGCGTCCGAAAAACTGTTTTTT.

This clonotype has more than one count but fewer than ten. This chain uses TRBV4-3 with TRBJ2-3, with 14 bases fitting TRBD2. V lost 4 bases and J lost 0; bases outside the gene matches: 6. This CDR3 spans 18 amino acids. The germline CDR1 and CDR2 sequences are LGHNA and YSLEER. DNA of the CDR3: TGCGCCAGCAGCCCGGGACTAGCGGGGGACTCTAGCACAGATACGCAGTATTTT. Translated: CASSPGLAGDSSTDTQYF.

V gene TRBV7-8 combines with J gene TRBJ2-7, with 7 bases matching TRBD1. Germline V CDR1 and CDR2: SGHVS, FQNEAQ. The CDR3 is 18 amino acids. V lost 2 bases and J lost 2; bases outside the gene matches: 15. Here the CDR3 DNA reads TGTGCCAGCAGCTTAAATGCGGGCCTCAGGGGGACCACCTACGAGCAGTACTTC. It encodes CASSLNAGLRGTTYEQYF.

V usage is TRBV6-5 and J usage is TRBJ1-2, with no clear D. This CDR3 comprises 15 residues. Germline lookup yields CDR1 MNHEY and CDR2 SVGAGI. Trimming removed 6 bases from V and 2 bases from J, with 16 bases in between. The CDR3 sequence is CASSPYPQGNYGYTF. The CDR3 DNA sequence: TGTGCCAGCAGCCCGTATCCGCAAGGGAACTATGGCTACACCTTC.

The chain couples TRBV7-3 to TRBJ2-1; D gene ambiguous. The CDR3 loop spans 13 amino acids. The V gene's germline CDR1 is SGHTA and CDR2 FQGTGA. V lost 4 bases and J lost 3, with 7 bases in between. CDR3 in amino acids: CASSSDNYNEQFF. The CDR3 DNA follows: TGTGCCAGCAGCTCCGACAACTACAATGAGCAGTTCTTC.

Many counts were recorded for this clonotype. The chain carries TRBV7-2 and TRBJ1-3; perhaps TRBD1 as D (5 bases). This CDR3 contains 16 residues. Germline lookup yields CDR1 SGHTA and CDR2 FQGNSA. Trimming pared 2 bases from V and 4 bases from J, leaving 15 bases between. The CDR3 here is CASSLRGPRGGNTIYF. The CDR3 coding sequence is TGTGCCAGCAGCTTACGGGGACCCCGGGGAGGAAACACCATATATTTT.

The chain employs TRBV7-9 and TRBJ2-6; D is unresolved. The V gene lost 4 bases and the J gene lost 0 bases, with 10 bases spanning the gap. CDR3 length: 16 residues. Germline CDR1 SEHNR, CDR2 FQNEAQ (reference sequence). CDR3 loop: CASSSSHLSGANVLTF. The CDR3 coding sequence is TGTGCCAGCAGCTCCAGCCACCTCTCTGGGGCCAACGTCCTGACTTTC.

Turning to this clonotype: An end of the junction does not agree with germline; a read error may underlie this. The CDR3 DNA reads TGTGCTAGTGGATCCTCAGGGTTTACCGGGAAGCTGTTTTTT. Translating gives CASGSSGFTGKLFF. V is TRBV12-5 and J is TRBJ2-2; D may be TRBD1 or TRBD2 (5 bases each). The CDR3 extends over 14 amino acids. Germline CDR1 LGHNT, CDR2 FRNRAP.

V is TRBV7-2 and J is TRBJ1-5, with D perhaps matching TRBD1 (5 bases). The CDR3 has 15 amino acids. V was cut by 3 bases and J by 3 bases, with 12 bases left in between. Germline V gives CDR1 SGHTA, CDR2 FQGNSA. This CDR3 is CASSLETEYNQPQHF. CDR3 nucleotides: TGTGCCAGCAGCTTGGAGACAGAATACAATCAGCCCCAGCATTTT.

Note on this clonotype: This sequence may be a read error, since a much larger clone differs from it by one base. The gene calls are TRBV6-5 and TRBJ2-1, with D perhaps TRBD1 (6 bases). The CDR3 is 15 amino acids. Germline CDR1 MNHEY, CDR2 SVGAGI. V was shortened by 1 base and J by 2 bases, with 9 bases between the two germline ends. As DNA, the CDR3 is TGTGCCAGCAGTTACTGGGCAGGGGCCTACAATGAGCAGTTCTTC. Its translation: CASSYWAGAYNEQFF.

This clonotype was counted only a few times. The chain joins TRBV13 to TRBJ2-7; no definite D call. Germline-derived CDR1 and CDR2 are PRHDT and FYEKMQ (reference sequence). The CDR3 is 13 residues long. Trimming removed 0 bases at V and 5 bases at J, with 8 bases between. The chain's CDR3 is CASSLGLGDEQYV. DNA of the CDR3: TGTGCCAGCAGCTTAGGCCTTGGGGACGAGCAGTACGTC.

In its sample, this clonotype was seen once. A read error may explain this, as a much larger clone is one base away. The gene calls are TRBV6-4 and TRBJ2-2; 11 nucleotides agree with TRBD2. Losses at the gene ends were 6 bases for V and 5 bases for J; bases not matched to a gene: 8. The CDR3 contains 16 residues. Germline CDR1 reads MRHNA; CDR2 reads SNTAGT. In DNA form, the CDR3 reads TGTGCCAGCAGGGATCCCCTAGCGGGGGGAACCGGGGAGCTGTTTTTT. This sequence encodes CASRDPLAGGTGELFF.

This clonotype has just one count. V and J are TRBV5-1 and TRBJ2-7; possible D gene TRBD1, 6 bases. CDR1 is SGHRS and CDR2 is YFSETQ in the germline V gene. Trimming shortened V by 1 base and J by 3 bases, and 14 bases separated the two germline ends. The CDR3 extends over 15 amino acids. CDR3 protein: CASSLPRQDNYEQYF. The CDR3 bases are TGCGCCAGCAGCTTGCCTCGACAGGATAACTACGAGCAGTACTTC.

The table lists this clonotype with a few counts. The chain combines TRBV7-6 with TRBJ1-4; D is perhaps TRBD1 (5 bases). Trimming cost V 4 bases and J 8 bases, with 17 bases left between them. The CDR3 sequence is 15 residues long. In germline, CDR1 is SGHVS, CDR2 FNYEAQ. CDR3 protein: CASSSGSGPREKLFF. The CDR3 DNA sequence: TGTGCCAGCAGCTCCGGGTCAGGGCCTAGGGAAAAACTGTTTTTT.

This clonotype was counted only a few times. The chain uses TRBV10-3 and TRBJ1-2; D might be TRBD1 (6 bases). From germline, CDR1 is ENHRY and CDR2 SYGVKD. The CDR3 is 11 amino acids. The V end was cut by 7 bases, the J end by 8 bases, with 11 bases between. In DNA, the CDR3 is TGTGCCATCAAGGCAGGGGAAGGCTACACCTTC. It translates to CAIKAGEGYTF.

This chain joins TRBV28 and TRBJ1-6; no firm D call. The CDR3 is 15 residues long. Trimming removed 6 bases from V and 0 bases from J, with 9 bases in between. Germline-derived CDR1 and CDR2 are MDHEN and SYDVKM. The CDR3 nucleotides are TGTGCCAGCAGGCTACAGCGCTCCTATAATTCACCCCTCCACTTT. Its protein is CASRLQRSYNSPLHF.

The table lists this clonotype with a few counts. The CDR3 loop reads CASSSRGNIGNTIYF. CDR3 DNA sequence: TGTGCCAGCAGTTCCAGGGGGAATATTGGAAACACCATATATTTT. The gene calls are TRBV27 and TRBJ1-3; 7 bases agree with TRBD1. The CDR3 totals 15 residues. Unmatched junction bases numbered 6, after V lost 4 bases and J lost 3 bases. The germline gives CDR1 MNHEY, CDR2 SMNVEV (reference sequence).

This clonotype turned up a few times. The J gene is TRBJ1-1, the V gene TRBV6-1; tentatively, D is TRBD1 (6 bases). This CDR3 spans 13 amino acids. Germline-derived CDR1 and CDR2 are MNHNS and SASEGT. V lost 11 bases and J 4 bases, leaving 17 bases between the germline ends. The CDR3 DNA sequence: TGTGCCGTCCAACAGGGATGGGCCACTGAAGCTTTCTTT. It translates to CAVQQGWATEAFF.

A remark on this clonotype: Being one base from a much bigger clone, this may be a read error. Given the absence of the conserved phenylalanine or tryptophan at the CDR3 end, a read error is likely. V and J are TRBV7-2 and TRBJ2-1, with D perhaps being TRBD1 or TRBD2 (5 bases each). Deletions cut 1 base from V and 5 bases from J, with 9 bases between. Germline V lookup: CDR1 SGHTA, CDR2 FQGNSA. This CDR3 spans 14 amino acids. The CDR3 sequence is CASSLVRGDNEQFL. The CDR3 nucleotides read TGTGCCAGCAGCTTAGTCCGAGGGGACAATGAGCAGTTCCTC.